This passage covers 32 T cell receptor beta chains from one sample sequenced in a study of T cell clones after liver transplantation. The protocol was immunoSEQ multiplex PCR, while the TCRdb copy is restricted to in-frame clones and leaves out a portion. The table shows about 19,000 clones, with about 87% occurring only once. The material was CD8+ T cells from blood, obtained before liver transplant. The receptors derive from a human donor who received a liver transplant.

The V and J genes are TRBV28 and TRBJ2-3, with 10 bases identical to TRBD2. This CDR3 region has 18 residues. Germline V lookup: CDR1 MDHEN, CDR2 SYDVKM. The V gene end was trimmed by 5 bases and the J gene end by 0 bases; junction bases not matched to a gene: 11. CDR3 sequence (DNA): TGTGCCAGCAGTGGTCTAGCGGGAGATGGGGGTAGCACAGATACGCAGTATTTT. Protein: CASSGLAGDGGSTDTQYF. The whole variable domain, remainder taken from reference TRBV28 and TRBJ2-3, is DVKVTQSSRYLVKRTGEKVFLECVQDMDHENMFWYRQDPGLGLRLIYFSYDVKMKEKGDIPEGYSVSREKKERFSLILESASTNQTSMYLCASSGLAGDGGSTDTQYFGPGTRLTVL.

V and J are TRBV19 and TRBJ1-4, with 8 bases identical to TRBD1. Germline trimming cut 5 bases from V and 3 bases from J; bases unmatched to any gene: 14. The germline V gene encodes CDR1 LNHDA and CDR2 SQIVND (reference sequence). The CDR3 is 18 residues long. DNA for the CDR3: TGTGCCAGTAGTCTGGACAGGGAGGGGGGCATAGCTAATGAAAAACTGTTTTTT. Residues: CASSLDREGGIANEKLFF.

V gene TRBV19 combines with J gene TRBJ2-7, with TRBD2 as a possible D gene (5 bases). Per the germline V gene, CDR1 is LNHDA and CDR2 is SQIVND (reference sequence). The CDR3 runs 13 residues. V gave up 3 bases and J gave up 7 bases, with 13 bases separating them. The CDR3 here is CASSIMGPGEQYF. The CDR3 nucleotides read TGTGCCAGTAGTATCATGGGTCCGGGAGAGCAGTACTTC. The full variable domain, its missing parts supplied by reference TRBV19 and TRBJ2-7, is DGGITQSPKYLFRKEGQNVTLSCEQNLNHDAMYWYRQDPGQGLRLIYYSQIVNDFQKGDIAEGYSVSREKKESFPLTVTSAQKNPTAFYLCASSIMGPGEQYFGPGTRLTVT.

The chain joins TRBV7-9 to TRBJ2-7; 11 bases align to TRBD2. Germline CDR1 SEHNR, CDR2 FQNEAQ (reference sequence). V lost 6 bases and J lost 3; bases outside the gene matches: 10. CDR3 length: 16 amino acids. The CDR3 loop reads CASSLTTGLAGYEQYF. The CDR3 DNA sequence: TGTGCCAGCAGTTTAACCACCGGACTAGCGGGCTACGAGCAGTACTTC.

The chain combines TRBV19 with TRBJ1-1, with TRBD1 as a possible D gene (6 bases). Trimming removed 1 base from V and 4 bases from J, with 10 bases in between. The V gene's germline CDR1 is LNHDA and CDR2 SQIVND (reference sequence). The CDR3 spans 14 residues. CDR3 nucleotides: TGTGCCAGTAGTATAGCGGGGGCGCCCACTGAAGCTTTCTTT. Amino acids: CASSIAGAPTEAFF.

The rearrangement uses TRBV28 and TRBJ1-2; TRBD1 agrees at 8 bases. The CDR3 length is 14 residues. After removal of 5 bases from V and 2 bases from J, the junction contained 4 bases not matched to a gene. Germline CDR1 is MDHEN and CDR2 is SYDVKM. CDR3 bases: TGTGCCAGCAGTCGGACAGGGACCAACTATGGCTACACCTTC. Translation gives CASSRTGTNYGYTF.

The chain couples TRBV29-1 to TRBJ2-5; the match to TRBD2 covers 7 bases. This CDR3 is 14 amino acids long. The germline V gene has CDR1 SQVTM and CDR2 ANQGSEA. J was trimmed by 5 bases and V by 1 base; bases with no gene match: 7. The CDR3 loop is CSVEGREIGETQYF. As DNA, the CDR3 is TGCAGCGTTGAAGGGCGGGAGATTGGGGAGACCCAGTACTTC.

The rearrangement joins TRBV4-1 to TRBJ2-7, with D possibly being TRBD1 (6 bases). The V and J ends lost 11 bases and 5 bases respectively, with 13 bases between them. Germline CDR1 MGHRA, CDR2 YSYEKL. This CDR3 spans 11 amino acids. The CDR3 here is CASGQKDEQYF. The CDR3 DNA sequence: TGCGCCTCAGGACAGAAGGACGAGCAGTACTTC.

V gene TRBV5-1 combines with J gene TRBJ2-7, with D hard to call. Looked up from germline, CDR1 is SGHRS and CDR2 is YFSETQ. The V end lost 0 bases, the J end lost 2 bases, and 6 bases lay between the germline ends. The CDR3 is 13 amino acids. The CDR3 is CASSLEPTYEQYF. The CDR3 region has the DNA TGCGCCAGCAGCTTGGAGCCTACCTACGAGCAGTACTTC.

This sequence joins TRBV7-9 and TRBJ1-2; 9 nucleotides match TRBD1. With V trimmed by 5 bases and J by 3 bases, 4 bases remained unmatched. This CDR3 is 14 amino acids long. Germline-derived CDR1 and CDR2 are SEHNR and FQNEAQ (reference sequence). CDR3 in amino acids: CASSRDRDYYGYTF. CDR3 bases: TGTGCCAGCAGCCGGGACAGGGACTACTATGGCTACACCTTC.

This clone was observed once. V is TRBV2 and J is TRBJ1-2, with D tentatively TRBD1 (6 bases). Trimming cost V 6 bases and J 7 bases, with 18 bases left between them. Germline V gene lookup returns CDR1 SNHLY and CDR2 FYNNEI. The CDR3 runs to 14 residues. This CDR3 reads CASRGGHRDPGYTF. The DNA of the CDR3 is TGTGCCAGCAGGGGAGGGCACAGGGACCCTGGCTACACCTTC.

The V gene is TRBV11-2, the J gene TRBJ1-3, with D unclear. The ends were cut back, 5 bases at V and 0 bases at J, with 11 bases in the middle. CDR3 size: 15 residues. Per the germline V gene, CDR1 is SGHAT and CDR2 is FQNNGV. The CDR3 loop reads CASSRPHSSGNTIYF. The CDR3 coding sequence is TGTGCCAGCAGCCGTCCACACAGCTCTGGAAACACCATATATTTT.

J is TRBJ2-3 and V is TRBV29-1; possibly TRBD1 or TRBD2 for D (5 bases each). The CDR3 spans 14 residues. V lost 1 base to trimming and J lost 2 bases, with 10 bases between them. Germline CDR1 is SQVTM and CDR2 is ANQGSEA. The CDR3 DNA reads as TGCAGCGTTGAAGGGGACGGATTCACAGATACGCAGTATTTT. This sequence encodes CSVEGDGFTDTQYF.

The chain has TRBV28 and TRBJ2-7; D is unresolved. Germline CDR1 MDHEN, CDR2 SYDVKM. V lost 0 bases to trimming and J lost 0 bases, with 6 bases between them. This CDR3 is 14 amino acids long. Here the CDR3 reads CASSLWQISYEQYF. The CDR3 DNA sequence: TGTGCCAGCAGTTTATGGCAGATCTCCTACGAGCAGTACTTC.

The chain carries TRBV14 and TRBJ1-1; D unresolved. V was clipped by 3 bases and J by 5 bases, with 10 bases between them. The CDR3 has 13 amino acids. Germline CDR1 is SGHDN and CDR2 is FVKESK. CDR3 DNA: TGTGCCAGCAGCCACGGGGTTCGGACTGAAGCTTTCTTT. It specifies CASSHGVRTEAFF.

CDR3 coding DNA: TGTGCCAGCAGCTTAATTCGGGACAGGGGTGAAAAACTGTTTTTT. This translates into CASSLIRDRGEKLFF. The chain couples TRBV7-3 to TRBJ1-4; 10 bases agree with TRBD1. Germline V gives CDR1 SGHTA, CDR2 FQGTGA. The CDR3 consists of 15 residues. Germline trimming cut 1 base from V and 7 bases from J; bases unmatched to any gene: 3.

This chain joins TRBV4-1 and TRBJ2-7; D possibly matches TRBD1 or TRBD2 (5 bases each). Trimming took off 0 bases at V and 3 bases at J, with 21 bases between the two ends. The CDR3 contains 18 residues. Germline loops: CDR1 MGHRA, CDR2 YSYEKL. The DNA for the CDR3 is TGCGCCAGCAGCCAAGAGATAATATTCCGGGACGGGGACTACGAGCAGTACTTC. It encodes CASSQEIIFRDGDYEQYF.

V usage is TRBV9 and J usage is TRBJ2-5; D is unclear. CDR3 length equals 14 residues. Trimming cost V 0 bases and J 2 bases, with 8 bases left between them. The V gene's germline CDR1 is SGDLS and CDR2 YYNGEE. CDR3 region: CASSVGELQETQYF. The CDR3 nucleotides read TGTGCCAGCAGCGTAGGGGAACTACAAGAGACCCAGTACTTC. The whole variable domain, filled in from reference TRBV9 and TRBJ2-5, reads DSGVTQTPKHLITATGQRVTLRCSPRSGDLSVYWYQQSLDQGLQFLIQYYNGEERAKGNILERFSAQQFPDLHSELNLSSLELGDSALYFCASSVGELQETQYFGPGTRLLVL.

The chain carries TRBV27 and TRBJ2-7, with D hard to call. The CDR3 is 15 residues long. The V gene's germline CDR1 is MNHEY and CDR2 SMNVEV (reference sequence). V was clipped by 2 bases and J by 3 bases, with 14 bases between them. DNA for the CDR3: TGTGCCAGCAGTTTAACCCCTGGGTGGCTCTACGAGCAGTACTTC. Amino acids: CASSLTPGWLYEQYF.

This chain uses TRBV28 with TRBJ2-4, with a tentative D call TRBD2 (6 bases). The CDR3 contains 16 residues. V lost 6 bases to trimming and J lost 3 bases, with 18 bases between them. CDR1 is MDHEN and CDR2 is SYDVKM in the germline V gene. The CDR3 DNA is TGTGCCAGCAGCGATACTAGCTCCTACCGCAAAAACATTCAGTACTTC. Its translation is CASSDTSSYRKNIQYF.

The rearrangement uses TRBV27 and TRBJ1-2; D is unclear. The germline V gene has CDR1 MNHEY and CDR2 SMNVEV (reference sequence). The CDR3 consists of 13 residues. The V end lost 6 bases, the J end lost 3 bases, and 11 bases lay between the germline ends. CDR3 bases: TGTGCCAGCAGGTTTAGGGATCACTATGGCTACACCTTC. Protein product: CASRFRDHYGYTF.

The chain links TRBV4-3 to TRBJ1-5; perhaps TRBD1 as D (5 bases). This CDR3 has 13 residues. Germline assignment: CDR1 LGHNA and CDR2 YSLEER. Trimming left V 0 bases short and J 7 bases short, with 7 bases between. The CDR3 DNA reads TGCGCCAGCAGCCAAGACAGGGACCAGCCCCAGCATTTT. Its protein product is CASSQDRDQPQHF.

The genes are TRBV14 and TRBJ2-7; 9 nucleotides agree with TRBD1. Trimming at V came to 3 bases and at J to 5 bases, leaving 2 bases not matched to a gene. The CDR3 length is 13 residues. The germline CDR1 and CDR2 sequences are SGHDN and FVKESK. The CDR3 region has the DNA TGTGCCAGCAGCCACCGGACAGGGGACGAGCAGTACTTC. Amino acid sequence: CASSHRTGDEQYF.

The chain couples TRBV19 to TRBJ2-3; perhaps TRBD2 as D (6 bases). Germline V lookup: CDR1 LNHDA, CDR2 SQIVND (reference sequence). The V end lost 3 bases, the J end lost 2 bases, and 15 bases lay between the germline ends. The CDR3 contains 16 residues. The CDR3 nucleotides read TGTGCCAGTAGTATGGTCACGGGAGCGCTCACAGATACGCAGTATTTT. It translates to CASSMVTGALTDTQYF.

V usage is TRBV18 and J usage is TRBJ2-7; possible D gene TRBD1, 5 bases. The germline gives CDR1 KGHSH, CDR2 LQKENI. CDR3 length equals 14 residues. V was trimmed by 5 bases and J by 3 bases, leaving 14 bases between them. The CDR3 nucleotides are TGTGCCAGCTCAGGGAAGGACATCGGCTACGAGCAGTACTTC. This gives the protein CASSGKDIGYEQYF.

In its sample, this clone was seen a few times. This sequence joins TRBV2 and TRBJ2-7; weak D call: TRBD1 (5 bases). Trimming cost V 4 bases and J 0 bases, with 10 bases left between them. The germline V gene has CDR1 SNHLY and CDR2 FYNNEI. The CDR3 spans 14 residues. In DNA, the CDR3 is TGTGCCAGCAGTGGGCAGGGAAACTCCTACGAGCAGTACTTC. Translating it yields CASSGQGNSYEQYF.

The chain carries TRBV27 and TRBJ2-7; a possible D gene is TRBD1 (5 bases). CDR1 is MNHEY and CDR2 is SMNVEV in the germline V gene (reference sequence). The V end lost 6 bases, the J end lost 4 bases, and 13 bases lay between the germline ends. CDR3 length: 13 amino acids. In DNA form, the CDR3 reads TGTGCCAGCAGGCAGGGCTATAGGTACGAGCAGTACTTC. Its translation is CASRQGYRYEQYF.

The chain has TRBV7-9 and TRBJ1-1; possibly TRBD1 for D (6 bases). Germline lookup yields CDR1 SEHNR and CDR2 FQNEAQ (reference sequence). This CDR3 has 15 residues. V shed 1 base and J shed 4 bases, with 13 bases lying between them. The CDR3 coding sequence is TGTGCCAGCAGCTTAGAACAGGGTACCCCCACTGAAGCTTTCTTT. This sequence encodes CASSLEQGTPTEAFF.

The chain uses TRBV28 and TRBJ2-1; perhaps D is TRBD1 or TRBD2 (5 bases each). Between the trimmed V and J ends, which lost 3 bases and 8 bases, there was a span of 23 bases. This CDR3 is built from 17 residues. Germline lookup yields CDR1 MDHEN and CDR2 SYDVKM. The CDR3, as DNA: TGTGCCAGCAGTTTTAAAGGGGAACTAGTCTTATCGGATGAGCAGTTCTTC. Translated, it gives CASSFKGELVLSDEQFF.

V is TRBV19 and J is TRBJ2-1; TRBD2 matches at 7 bases. The germline V gene encodes CDR1 LNHDA and CDR2 SQIVND (reference sequence). V lost 2 bases to trimming and J lost 5 bases; unmatched junction nucleotides: 6. There are 15 residues in the CDR3. The DNA of the CDR3 is TGTGCCAGTAGTATAATGGCTAGCGGCCACAATGAGCAGTTCTTC. Encoded protein: CASSIMASGHNEQFF.

The chain uses TRBV7-8 and TRBJ2-3, with D possibly TRBD2 on 6 matching bases. The CDR3 extends over 15 amino acids. The germline V gene encodes CDR1 SGHVS and CDR2 FQNEAQ. V was clipped by 2 bases and J by 2 bases, with 11 bases between them. CDR3 DNA sequence: TGTGCCAGCAGCTTATGGGCGGGGTCCACAGATACGCAGTATTTT. Protein product: CASSLWAGSTDTQYF.

This chain joins TRBV19 and TRBJ2-3; TRBD2 might be the D (6 bases). Per germline, CDR1 LNHDA and CDR2 SQIVND (reference sequence). The CDR3 is 16 residues long. The ends were cut back, 3 bases at V and 4 bases at J, with 17 bases in the middle. This chain's CDR3 is CASSIEGRRDADTQYF. Written as DNA, the CDR3 is TGTGCCAGTAGTATTGAAGGGAGGAGGGACGCAGATACGCAGTATTTT.